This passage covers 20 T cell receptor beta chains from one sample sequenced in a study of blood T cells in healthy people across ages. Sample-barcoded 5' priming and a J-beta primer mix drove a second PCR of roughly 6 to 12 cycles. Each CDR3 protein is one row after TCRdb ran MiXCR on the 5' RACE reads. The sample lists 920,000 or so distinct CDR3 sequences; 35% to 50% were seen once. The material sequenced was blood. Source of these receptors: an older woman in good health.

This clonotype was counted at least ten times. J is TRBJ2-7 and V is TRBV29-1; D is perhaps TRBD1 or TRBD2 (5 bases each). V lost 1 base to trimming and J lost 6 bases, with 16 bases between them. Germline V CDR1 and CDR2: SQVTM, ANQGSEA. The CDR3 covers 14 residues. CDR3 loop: CSVEVSRDGSEQYF. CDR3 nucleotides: TGCAGCGTTGAAGTCTCCCGGGACGGAAGCGAGCAGTACTTC.

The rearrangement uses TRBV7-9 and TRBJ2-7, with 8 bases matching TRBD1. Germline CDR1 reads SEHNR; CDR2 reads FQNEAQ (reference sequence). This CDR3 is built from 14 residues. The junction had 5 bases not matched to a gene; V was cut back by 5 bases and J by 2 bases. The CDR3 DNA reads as TGTGCCAGCAGCCTTACGGACAGGGCCTACGAGCAGTACTTC. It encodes CASSLTDRAYEQYF.

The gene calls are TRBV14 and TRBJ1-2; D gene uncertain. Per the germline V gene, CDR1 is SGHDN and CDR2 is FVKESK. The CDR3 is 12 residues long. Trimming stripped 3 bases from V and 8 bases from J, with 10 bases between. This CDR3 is CASSQGMEGYTF. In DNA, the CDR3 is TGTGCCAGCAGCCAGGGTATGGAAGGCTACACCTTC. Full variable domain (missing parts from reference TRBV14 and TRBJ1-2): EAGVTQFPSHSVIEKGQTVTLRCDPISGHDNLYWYRRVMGKEIKFLLHFVKESKQDESGMPNNRFLAERTGGTYSTLKVQPAELEDSGVYFCASSQGMEGYTFGSGTRLTVV.

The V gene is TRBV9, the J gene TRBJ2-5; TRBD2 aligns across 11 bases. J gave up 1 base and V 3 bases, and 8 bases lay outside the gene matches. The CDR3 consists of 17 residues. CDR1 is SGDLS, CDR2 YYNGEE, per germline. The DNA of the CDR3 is TGTGCCAGCAGCGCGACTAGCGGGAAGGGGGGCCAAGAGACCCAGTACTTC. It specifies CASSATSGKGGQETQYF.

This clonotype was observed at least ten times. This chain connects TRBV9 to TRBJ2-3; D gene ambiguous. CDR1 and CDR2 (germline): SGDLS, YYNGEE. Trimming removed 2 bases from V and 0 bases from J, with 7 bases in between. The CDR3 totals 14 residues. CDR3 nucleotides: TGTGCCAGCAGCGTGGGATCTAGCACAGATACGCAGTATTTT. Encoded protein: CASSVGSSTDTQYF.

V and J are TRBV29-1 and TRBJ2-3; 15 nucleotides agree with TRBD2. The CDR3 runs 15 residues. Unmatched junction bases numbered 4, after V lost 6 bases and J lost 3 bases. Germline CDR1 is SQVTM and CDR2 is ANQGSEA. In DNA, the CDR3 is TGCAGCGTGGGGACTAGCGGGAGGACGACAGATACGCAGTATTTT. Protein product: CSVGTSGRTTDTQYF.

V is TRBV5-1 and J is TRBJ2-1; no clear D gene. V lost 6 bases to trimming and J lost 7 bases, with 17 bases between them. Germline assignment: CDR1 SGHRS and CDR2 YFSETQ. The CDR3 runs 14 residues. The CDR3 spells CASTLRNPRNEQFF. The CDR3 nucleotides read TGCGCCAGCACTCTGAGGAACCCCAGAAATGAGCAGTTCTTC.

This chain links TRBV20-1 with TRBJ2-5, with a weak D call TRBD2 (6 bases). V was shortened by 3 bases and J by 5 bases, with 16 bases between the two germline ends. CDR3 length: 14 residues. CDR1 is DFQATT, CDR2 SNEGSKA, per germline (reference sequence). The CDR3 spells CSASSMRDWETQYF. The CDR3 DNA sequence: TGCAGTGCTAGTAGTATGAGGGACTGGGAGACCCAGTACTTC.

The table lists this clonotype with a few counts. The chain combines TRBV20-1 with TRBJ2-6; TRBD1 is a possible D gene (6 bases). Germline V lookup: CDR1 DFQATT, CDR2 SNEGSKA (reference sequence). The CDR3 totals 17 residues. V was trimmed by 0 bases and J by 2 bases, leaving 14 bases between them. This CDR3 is CSARDLAGVTGANVLTF. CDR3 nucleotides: TGCAGTGCTAGAGATTTGGCAGGGGTAACTGGGGCCAACGTCCTGACTTTC.

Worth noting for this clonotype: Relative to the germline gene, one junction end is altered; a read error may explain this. The CDR3 is CASSLARQDYGYTF. CDR3 coding DNA: TGTGCCAGCAGTTTAGCGCGGCAGGACTATGGCTACACCTTC. The chain uses TRBV7-2 and TRBJ1-2; D is ambiguous. The CDR3 runs to 14 residues. The germline V gene has CDR1 SGHTA and CDR2 FQGNSA. The full variable domain, completed using reference TRBV7-2 and TRBJ1-2, is GAGVSQSPSNKVTEKGKDVELRCDPISGHTALYWYRQSLGQGLEFLIYFQGNSAPDKSGLPSDRFSAERTGGSVSTLTIQRTQQEDSAVYLCASSLARQDYGYTFGSGTRLTVV.

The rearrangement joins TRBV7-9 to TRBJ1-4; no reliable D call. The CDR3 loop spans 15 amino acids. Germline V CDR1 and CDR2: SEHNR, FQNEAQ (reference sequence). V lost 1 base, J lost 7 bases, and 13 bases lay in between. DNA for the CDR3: TGTGCCAGCAGCTTAGAGACGGGTCGCATTGAAAAACTGTTTTTT. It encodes CASSLETGRIEKLFF.

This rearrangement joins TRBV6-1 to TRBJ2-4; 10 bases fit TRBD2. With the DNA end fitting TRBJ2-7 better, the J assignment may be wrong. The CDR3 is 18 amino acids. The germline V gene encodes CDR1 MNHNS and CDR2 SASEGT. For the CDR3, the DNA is TGTGCCAGCAGTCGGACTAGCGGCCTCCCTTTGGTGAACTACGAGCAGTACTTC. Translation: CASSRTSGLPLVNYEQYF.

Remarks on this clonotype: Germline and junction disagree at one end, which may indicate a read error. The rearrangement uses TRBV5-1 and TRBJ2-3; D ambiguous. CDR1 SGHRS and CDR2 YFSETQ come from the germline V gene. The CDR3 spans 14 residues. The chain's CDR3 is CASSLVGPADTRYF. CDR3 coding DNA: TGCGCCAGCAGCTTGGTTGGTCCCGCGGATACGCGGTATTTT.

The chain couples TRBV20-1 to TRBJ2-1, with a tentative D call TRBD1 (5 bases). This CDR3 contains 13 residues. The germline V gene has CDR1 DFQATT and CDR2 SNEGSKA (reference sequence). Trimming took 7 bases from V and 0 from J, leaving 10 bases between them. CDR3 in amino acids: CSGRGGSYNEQFF. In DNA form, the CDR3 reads TGCAGTGGAAGGGGCGGCTCCTACAATGAGCAGTTCTTC.

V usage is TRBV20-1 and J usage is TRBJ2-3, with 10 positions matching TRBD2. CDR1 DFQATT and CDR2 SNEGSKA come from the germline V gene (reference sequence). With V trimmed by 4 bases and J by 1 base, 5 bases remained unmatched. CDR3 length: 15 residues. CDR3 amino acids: CSAIAGGFGTDTQYF. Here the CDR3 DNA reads TGCAGTGCTATAGCGGGAGGATTTGGCACAGATACGCAGTATTTT.

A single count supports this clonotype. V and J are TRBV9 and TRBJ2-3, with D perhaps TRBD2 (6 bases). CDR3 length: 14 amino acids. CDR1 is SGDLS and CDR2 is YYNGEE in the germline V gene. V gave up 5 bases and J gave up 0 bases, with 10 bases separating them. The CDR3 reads CASRASDSTDTQYF. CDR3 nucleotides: TGTGCCAGCAGGGCTAGCGACAGCACAGATACGCAGTATTTT.

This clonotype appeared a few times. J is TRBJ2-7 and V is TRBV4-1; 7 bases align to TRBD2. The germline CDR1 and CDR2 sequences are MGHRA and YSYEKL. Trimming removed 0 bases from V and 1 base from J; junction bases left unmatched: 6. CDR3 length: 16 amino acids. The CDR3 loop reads CASSQDPGRESYEQYF. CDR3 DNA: TGCGCCAGCAGCCAAGATCCGGGGCGGGAGTCCTACGAGCAGTACTTC.

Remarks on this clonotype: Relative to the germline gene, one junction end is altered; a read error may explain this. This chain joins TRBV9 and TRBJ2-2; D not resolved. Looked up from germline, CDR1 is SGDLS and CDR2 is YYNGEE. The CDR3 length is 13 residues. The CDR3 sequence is CASTHVGTGELFF. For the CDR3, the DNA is TGCGCCAGCACCCACGTGGGAACCGGGGAGCTGTTTTTT.

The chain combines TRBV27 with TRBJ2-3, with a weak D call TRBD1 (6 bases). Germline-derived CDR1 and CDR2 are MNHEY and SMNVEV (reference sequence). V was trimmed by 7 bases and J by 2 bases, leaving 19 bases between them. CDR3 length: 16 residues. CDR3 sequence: CASNLVGTGHTDTQYF. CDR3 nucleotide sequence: TGTGCCAGCAACCTGGTCGGGACGGGACACACAGATACGCAGTATTTT.

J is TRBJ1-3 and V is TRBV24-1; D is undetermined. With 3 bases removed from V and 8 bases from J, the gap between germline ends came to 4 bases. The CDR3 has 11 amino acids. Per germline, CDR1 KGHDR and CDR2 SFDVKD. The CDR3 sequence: CATSDGDTIYF. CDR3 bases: TGTGCCACCAGTGATGGGGACACCATATATTTT.